A single sample gave rise to the 11 T cell receptor beta chains below, sequenced in a study of a mutant IDH1 vaccine in newly diagnosed glioma. Their antigens remain unidentified. The protocol was immunoSEQ multiplex PCR, while the TCRdb copy is restricted to in-frame clones and leaves out a portion. The sample shows roughly 39,000 clones, 75% to 90% of them seen only once. Sample time point: week 5, during vaccination. In the vaccine, a single dose held 300 ug of the mutant IDH1 20-mer peptide, along with topical imiquimod. Sequences were derived from PBMCs, sampled from a glioma patient whose treatment included an IDH1 peptide vaccine. Every receptor here comes from a man in his forties with glioma.

V and J are TRBV6-6 and TRBJ2-1; D perhaps matches TRBD2 (5 bases). This CDR3 is built from 16 residues. Germline CDR1 is MNHNY and CDR2 is SVGAGI (reference sequence). Deletions cut 1 base from V and 6 bases from J, with 16 bases between. The chain's CDR3 is CASSYWGAQNSNEQFF. CDR3 coding DNA: TGTGCCAGCAGTTACTGGGGAGCGCAAAACTCCAATGAGCAGTTCTTC.

The V gene is TRBV9, the J gene TRBJ2-2, with unresolved D. CDR3 size: 13 residues. The germline V gene encodes CDR1 SGDLS and CDR2 YYNGEE. Trimming pared 2 bases from V and 5 bases from J, leaving 7 bases between. The CDR3 bases are TGTGCCAGCAGCGTGTTTCGGACCGGGGAGCTGTTTTTT. It encodes CASSVFRTGELFF.

CDR3 in amino acids: CASRLTGVGETQYF. CDR3 nucleotides: TGTGCCAGCAGGTTGACAGGGGTGGGAGAGACCCAGTACTTC. The rearrangement uses TRBV7-9 and TRBJ2-5; 8 bases fit TRBD1. The CDR3 is made up of 14 amino acids. Trimming removed 6 bases from V and 4 bases from J; junction bases left unmatched: 7. The germline V gene encodes CDR1 SEHNR and CDR2 FQNEAQ (reference sequence).

The rearrangement joins TRBV21-1 to TRBJ2-3. TRBV21-1 is an annotated pseudogene. The CDR3 contains 17 residues. CDR3 protein: CASSKGAGQLYTDTQYF. The CDR3 bases are TGTGCCAGCAGCAAAGGCGCCGGGCAGCTCTACACAGATACGCAGTATTTT.

The table lists this clone with a count of one. This sequence joins TRBV6-1 and TRBJ2-3; D not certain. Germline lookup yields CDR1 MNHNS and CDR2 SASEGT. There are 12 residues in the CDR3. V was pared by 7 bases and J by 2 bases, with 7 bases between. The CDR3 DNA follows: TGTGCCAGCACTTTCATCACAGATACGCAGTATTTT. This translates into CASTFITDTQYF.

The chain uses TRBV7-3 and TRBJ2-2; 8 bases agree with TRBD1. The trim removed 1 base at V and 3 bases at J, leaving 1 base unmatched. CDR3 length: 15 residues. CDR1 SGHTA and CDR2 FQGTGA come from the germline V gene. Written as DNA, the CDR3 is TGTGCCAGCAGCTTAATGGGACAGGACACCGGGGAGCTGTTTTTT. This gives the protein CASSLMGQDTGELFF. Based on the CDR3 plus reference TRBV7-3 and TRBJ2-2, the full variable domain is GAGVSQTPSNKVTEKGKYVELRCDPISGHTALYWYRQSLGQGPEFLIYFQGTGAADDSGLPNDRFFAVRPEGSVSTLKIQRTERGDSAVYLCASSLMGQDTGELFFGEGSRLTVL.

The chain has TRBV9 and TRBJ2-2; TRBD2 might be the D (5 bases). Deletions cut 0 bases from V and 6 bases from J, with 18 bases between. The CDR3 sequence is 17 residues long. The germline V gene encodes CDR1 SGDLS and CDR2 YYNGEE. The chain's CDR3 is CASSVDPGRGAAGELFF. CDR3 in DNA: TGTGCCAGCAGCGTAGATCCGGGGAGAGGTGCGGCCGGGGAGCTGTTTTTT.

The chain couples TRBV14 to TRBJ2-7; a weak D match, TRBD1 (5 bases). Germline V gives CDR1 SGHDN, CDR2 FVKESK. V was cut by 4 bases and J by 0 bases, with 7 bases left in between. The length of the CDR3 is 13 residues. CDR3 nucleotides: TGTGCCAGCAGCCCGGACACCTCCTACGAGCAGTACTTC. Translating it yields CASSPDTSYEQYF.

V gene TRBV4-3 combines with J gene TRBJ2-2; 11 bases line up with TRBD2. CDR3 length: 15 amino acids. V dropped 4 bases and J dropped 4; count of bases not matched to a gene: 2. Germline V CDR1 and CDR2: LGHNA, YSLEER. This chain's CDR3 is CASSLGTSGTGELFF. Written as DNA, the CDR3 is TGCGCCAGCAGCCTAGGGACTAGCGGCACCGGGGAGCTGTTTTTT.

V and J are TRBV6-5 and TRBJ2-3; D might be TRBD1 (5 bases). Germline CDR1 is MNHEY and CDR2 is SVGAGI. V gave up 5 bases and J gave up 3 bases, with 15 bases separating them. This CDR3 has 15 residues. This CDR3 reads CASSLGPLGTDTQYF. DNA of the CDR3: TGTGCCAGCAGTCTGGGGCCCTTGGGAACAGATACGCAGTATTTT.

This clone has just one count. V is TRBV4-2 and J is TRBJ2-7; TRBD2 agrees at 7 bases. Per germline, CDR1 LGHNA and CDR2 YNFKEQ. J gave up 0 bases and V 2 bases, and 7 bases lay outside the gene matches. The CDR3 has 16 amino acids. The CDR3 spells CASSQLTGTNSYEQYF. The CDR3 DNA reads TGTGCCAGCAGCCAATTAACCGGGACTAACTCCTACGAGCAGTACTTC.